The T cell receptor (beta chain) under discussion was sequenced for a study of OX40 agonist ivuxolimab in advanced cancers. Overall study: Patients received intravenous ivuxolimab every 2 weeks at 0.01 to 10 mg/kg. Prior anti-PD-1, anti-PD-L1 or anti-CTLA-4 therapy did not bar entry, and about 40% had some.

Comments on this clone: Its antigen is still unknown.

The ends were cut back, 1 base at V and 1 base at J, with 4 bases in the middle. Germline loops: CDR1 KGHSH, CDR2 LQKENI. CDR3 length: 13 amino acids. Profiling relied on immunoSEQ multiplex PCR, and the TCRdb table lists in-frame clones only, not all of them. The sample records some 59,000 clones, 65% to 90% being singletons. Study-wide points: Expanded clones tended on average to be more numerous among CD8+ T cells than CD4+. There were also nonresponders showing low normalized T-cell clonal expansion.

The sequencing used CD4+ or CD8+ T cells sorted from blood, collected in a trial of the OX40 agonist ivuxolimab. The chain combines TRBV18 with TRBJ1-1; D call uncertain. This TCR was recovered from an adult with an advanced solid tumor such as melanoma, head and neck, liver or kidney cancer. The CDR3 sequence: CASSPRGNTEAFF. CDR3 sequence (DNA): TGTGCCAGCTCACCACGGGGGAACACTGAAGCTTTCTTT.